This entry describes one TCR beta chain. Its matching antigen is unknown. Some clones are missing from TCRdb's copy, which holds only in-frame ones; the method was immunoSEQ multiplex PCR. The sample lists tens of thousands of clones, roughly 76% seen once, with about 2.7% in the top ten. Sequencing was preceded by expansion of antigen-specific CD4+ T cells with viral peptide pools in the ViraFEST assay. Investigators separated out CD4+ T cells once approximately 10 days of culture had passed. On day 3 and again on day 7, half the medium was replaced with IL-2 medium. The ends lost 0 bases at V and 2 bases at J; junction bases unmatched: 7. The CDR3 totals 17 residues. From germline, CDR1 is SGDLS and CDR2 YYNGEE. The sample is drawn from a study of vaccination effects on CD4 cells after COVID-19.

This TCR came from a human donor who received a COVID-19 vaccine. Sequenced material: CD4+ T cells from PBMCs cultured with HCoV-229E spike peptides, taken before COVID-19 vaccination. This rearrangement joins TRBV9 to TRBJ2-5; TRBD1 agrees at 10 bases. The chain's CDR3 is CASSVGWGTGEQETQYF. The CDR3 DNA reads TGTGCCAGCAGCGTAGGTTGGGGGACAGGGGAGCAAGAGACCCAGTACTTC.